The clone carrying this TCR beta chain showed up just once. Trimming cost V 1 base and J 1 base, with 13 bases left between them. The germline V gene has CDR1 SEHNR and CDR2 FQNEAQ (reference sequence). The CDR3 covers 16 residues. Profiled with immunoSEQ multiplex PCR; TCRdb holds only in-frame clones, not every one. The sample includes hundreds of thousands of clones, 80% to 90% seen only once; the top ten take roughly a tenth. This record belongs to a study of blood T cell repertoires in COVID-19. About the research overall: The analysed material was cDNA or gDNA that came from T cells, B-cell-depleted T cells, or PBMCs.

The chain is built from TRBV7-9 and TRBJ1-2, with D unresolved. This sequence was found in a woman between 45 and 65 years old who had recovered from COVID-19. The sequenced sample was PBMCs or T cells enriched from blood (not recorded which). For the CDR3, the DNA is TGTGCCAGCAGCTTAGTGTGGGCCGAAGGTAACTATGGCTACACCTTC. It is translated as CASSLVWAEGNYGYTF. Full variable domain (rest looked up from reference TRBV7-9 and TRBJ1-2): DTGVSQNPRHKITKRGQNVTFRCDPISEHNRLYWYRQTLGQGPEFLTYFQNEAQLEKSRLLSDRFSAERPKGSFSTLEIQRTEQGDSAMYLCASSLVWAEGNYGYTFGSGTRLTVV.